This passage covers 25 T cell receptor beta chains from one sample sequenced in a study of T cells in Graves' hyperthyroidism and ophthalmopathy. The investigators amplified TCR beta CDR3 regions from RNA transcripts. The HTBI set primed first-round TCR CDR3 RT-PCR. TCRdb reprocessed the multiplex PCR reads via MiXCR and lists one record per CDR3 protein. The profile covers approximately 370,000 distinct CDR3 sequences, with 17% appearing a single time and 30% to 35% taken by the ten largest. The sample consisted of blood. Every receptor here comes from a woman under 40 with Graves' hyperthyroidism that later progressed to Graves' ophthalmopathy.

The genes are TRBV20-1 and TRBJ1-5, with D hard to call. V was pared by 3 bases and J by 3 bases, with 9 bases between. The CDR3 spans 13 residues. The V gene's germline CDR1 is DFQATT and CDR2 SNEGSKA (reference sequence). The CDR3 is CSASGSVNQPQHF. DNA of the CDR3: TGCAGTGCTAGCGGCAGCGTCAATCAGCCCCAGCATTTT.

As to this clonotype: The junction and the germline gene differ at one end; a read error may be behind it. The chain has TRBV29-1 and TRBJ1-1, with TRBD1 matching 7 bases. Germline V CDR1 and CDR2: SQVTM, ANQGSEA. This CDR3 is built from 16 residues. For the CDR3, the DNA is TGCAGCGTTGAAGAAGATGGGACAGCAATGAACACTGAAGCTTCCTTT. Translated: CSVEEDGTAMNTEASF.

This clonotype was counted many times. The CDR3 coding sequence is TGCAGTGCTAGAGATCACTTTTTCGAGGGAACGAACACTGAAGCTTTCTTT. The encoded protein is CSARDHFFEGTNTEAFF. The chain joins TRBV20-1 to TRBJ1-1; D is unclear. This CDR3 region has 17 residues. The V end was cut by 0 bases, the J end by 1 base, with 18 bases between. Germline V CDR1 and CDR2: DFQATT, SNEGSKA (reference sequence).

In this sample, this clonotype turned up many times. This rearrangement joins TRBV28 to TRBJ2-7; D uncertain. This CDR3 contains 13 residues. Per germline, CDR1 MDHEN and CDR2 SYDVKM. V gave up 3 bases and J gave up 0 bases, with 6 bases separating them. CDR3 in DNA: TGTGCCAGCAGTTTCGGTCACTCCTACGAGCAGTACTTC. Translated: CASSFGHSYEQYF.

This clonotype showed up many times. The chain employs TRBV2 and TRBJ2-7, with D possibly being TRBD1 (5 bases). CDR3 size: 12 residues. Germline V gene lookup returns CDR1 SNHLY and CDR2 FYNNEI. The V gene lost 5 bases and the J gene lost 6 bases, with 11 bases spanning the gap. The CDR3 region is CASSPGLGEQYF. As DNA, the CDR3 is TGTGCCAGCAGTCCAGGGTTGGGCGAGCAGTACTTC.

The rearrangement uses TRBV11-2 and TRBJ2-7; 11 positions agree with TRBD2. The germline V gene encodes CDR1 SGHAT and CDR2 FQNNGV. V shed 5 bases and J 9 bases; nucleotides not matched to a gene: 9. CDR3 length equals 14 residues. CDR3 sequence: CASSRRLAGFGQYF. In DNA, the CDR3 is TGTGCCAGCAGCCGGAGACTAGCGGGATTTGGGCAGTACTTC. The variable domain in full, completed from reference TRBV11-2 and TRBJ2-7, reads EAGVAQSPRYKIIEKRQSVAFWCNPISGHATLYWYQQILGQGPKLLIQFQNNGVVDDSQLPKDRFSAERLKGVDSTLKIQPAKLEDSAVYLCASSRRLAGFGQYFGPGTRLTVT.

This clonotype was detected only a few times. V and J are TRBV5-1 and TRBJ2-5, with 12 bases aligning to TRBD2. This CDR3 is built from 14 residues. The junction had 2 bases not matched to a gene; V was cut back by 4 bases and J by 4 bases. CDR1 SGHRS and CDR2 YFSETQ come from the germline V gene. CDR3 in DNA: TGCGCCAGCAGCCTAGCGGGGGGGCGAGAGACCCAGTACTTC. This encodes CASSLAGGRETQYF. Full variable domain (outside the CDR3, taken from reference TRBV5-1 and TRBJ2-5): KAGVTQTPRYLIKTRGQQVTLSCSPISGHRSVSWYQQTPGQGLQFLFEYFSETQRNKGNFPGRFSGRQFSNSRSEMNVSTLELGDSALYLCASSLAGGRETQYFGPGTRLLVL.

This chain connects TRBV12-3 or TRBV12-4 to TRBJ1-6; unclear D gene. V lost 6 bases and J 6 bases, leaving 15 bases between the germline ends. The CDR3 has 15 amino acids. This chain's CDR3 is CASSKRRVSNSPLHF. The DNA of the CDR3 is TGTGCCAGCAGCAAAAGACGGGTGTCTAATTCACCCCTCCACTTT.

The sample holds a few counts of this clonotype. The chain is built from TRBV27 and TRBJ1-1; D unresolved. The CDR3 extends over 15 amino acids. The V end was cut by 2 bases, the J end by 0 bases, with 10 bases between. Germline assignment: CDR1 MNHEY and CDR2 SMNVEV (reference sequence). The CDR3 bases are TGTGCCAGCAGTTTACGATCCAGCCTGAACACTGAAGCTTTCTTT. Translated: CASSLRSSLNTEAFF.

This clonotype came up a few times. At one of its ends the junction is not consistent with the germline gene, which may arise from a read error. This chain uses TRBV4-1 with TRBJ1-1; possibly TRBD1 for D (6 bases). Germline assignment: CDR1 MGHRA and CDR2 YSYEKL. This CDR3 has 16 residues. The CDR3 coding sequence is TGCGCCAGCAGCCGACCAGAGGACAGACGTGACACTGAAACTTTCTTT. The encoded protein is CASSRPEDRRDTETFF.

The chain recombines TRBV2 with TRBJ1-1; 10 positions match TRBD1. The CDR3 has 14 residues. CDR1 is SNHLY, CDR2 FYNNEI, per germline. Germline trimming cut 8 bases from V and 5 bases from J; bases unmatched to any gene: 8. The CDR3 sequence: CASLRQGAGTEAFF. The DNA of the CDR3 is TGTGCCAGCCTACGACAGGGGGCTGGGACTGAAGCTTTCTTT.

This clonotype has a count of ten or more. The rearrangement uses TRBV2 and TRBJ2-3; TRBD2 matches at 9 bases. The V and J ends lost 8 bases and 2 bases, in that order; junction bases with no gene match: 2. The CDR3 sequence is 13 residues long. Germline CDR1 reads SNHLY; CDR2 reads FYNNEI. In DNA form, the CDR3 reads TGTGCCAGCGCGGGACTAGCCACAGATACGCAGTATTTT. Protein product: CASAGLATDTQYF.

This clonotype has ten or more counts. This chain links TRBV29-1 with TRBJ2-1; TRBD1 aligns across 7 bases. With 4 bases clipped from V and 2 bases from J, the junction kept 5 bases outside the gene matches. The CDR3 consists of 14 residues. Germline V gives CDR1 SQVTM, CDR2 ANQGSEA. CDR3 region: CSVVRQGAYNEQFF. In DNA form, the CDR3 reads TGCAGCGTTGTTAGGCAGGGGGCCTACAATGAGCAGTTCTTC.

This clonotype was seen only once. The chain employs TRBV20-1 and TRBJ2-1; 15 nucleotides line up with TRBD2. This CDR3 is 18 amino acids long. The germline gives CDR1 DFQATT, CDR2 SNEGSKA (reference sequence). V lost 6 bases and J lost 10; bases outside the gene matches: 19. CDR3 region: CSAQRRGLAGGRGGEQFF. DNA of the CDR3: TGCAGTGCCCAGCGCCGGGGACTAGCGGGAGGCAGAGGGGGCGAGCAGTTCTTC.

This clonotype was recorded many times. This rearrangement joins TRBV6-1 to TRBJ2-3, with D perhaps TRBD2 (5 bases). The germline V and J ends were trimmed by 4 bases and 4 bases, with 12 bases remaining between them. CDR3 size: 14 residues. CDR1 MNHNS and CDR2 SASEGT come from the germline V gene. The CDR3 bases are TGTGCCAGCAGTGCATCCGGGGAACCAGATACGCAGTATTTT. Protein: CASSASGEPDTQYF.

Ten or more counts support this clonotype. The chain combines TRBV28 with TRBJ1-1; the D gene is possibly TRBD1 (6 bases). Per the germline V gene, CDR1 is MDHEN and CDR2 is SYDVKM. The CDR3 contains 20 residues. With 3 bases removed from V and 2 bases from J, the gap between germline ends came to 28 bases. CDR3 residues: CASSLYREPGGLKENTEAFF. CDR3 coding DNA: TGTGCCAGCAGTTTGTACAGGGAACCGGGCGGGTTGAAGGAAAACACTGAAGCTTTCTTT. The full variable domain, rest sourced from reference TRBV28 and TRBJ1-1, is DVKVTQSSRYLVKRTGEKVFLECVQDMDHENMFWYRQDPGLGLRLIYFSYDVKMKEKGDIPEGYSVSREKKERFSLILESASTNQTSMYLCASSLYREPGGLKENTEAFFGQGTRLTVV.

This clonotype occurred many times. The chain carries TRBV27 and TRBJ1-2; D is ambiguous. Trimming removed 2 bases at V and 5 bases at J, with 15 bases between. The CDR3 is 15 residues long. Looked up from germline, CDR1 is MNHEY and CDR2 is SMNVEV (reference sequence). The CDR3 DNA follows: TGTGCCAGCAGTTTAAGAGGGAACTCCTTTTATGGCTACACCTTC. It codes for CASSLRGNSFYGYTF.

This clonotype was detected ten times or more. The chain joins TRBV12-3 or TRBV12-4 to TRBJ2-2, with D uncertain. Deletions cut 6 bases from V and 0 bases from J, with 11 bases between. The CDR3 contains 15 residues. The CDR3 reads CASRLSRSNTGELFF. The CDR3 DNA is TGTGCCAGCAGACTTAGCAGATCGAACACCGGGGAGCTGTTTTTT.

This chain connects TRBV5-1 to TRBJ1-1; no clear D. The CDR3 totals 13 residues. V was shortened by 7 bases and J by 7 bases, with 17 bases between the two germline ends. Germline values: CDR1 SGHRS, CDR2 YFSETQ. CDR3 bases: TGCGCCAGCGACCCGGGTGGCCGCTTTGAAGCTTTCTTT. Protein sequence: CASDPGGRFEAFF.

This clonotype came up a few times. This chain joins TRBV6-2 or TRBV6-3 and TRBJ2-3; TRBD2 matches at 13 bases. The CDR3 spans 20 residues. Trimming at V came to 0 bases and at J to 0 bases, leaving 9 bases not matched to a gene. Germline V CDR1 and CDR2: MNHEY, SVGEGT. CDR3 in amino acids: CASSYSRTSGGPSSTDTQYF. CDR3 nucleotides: TGTGCCAGCAGTTACTCGAGGACTAGCGGGGGACCCTCTAGCACAGATACGCAGTATTTT.

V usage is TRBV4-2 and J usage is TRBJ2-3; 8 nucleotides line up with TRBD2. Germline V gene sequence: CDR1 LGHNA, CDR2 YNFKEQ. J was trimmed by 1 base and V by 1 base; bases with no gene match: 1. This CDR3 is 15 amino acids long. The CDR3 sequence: CASSQGTSRTDTQYF. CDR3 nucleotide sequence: TGTGCCAGCAGCCAAGGGACTAGCCGCACAGATACGCAGTATTTT.

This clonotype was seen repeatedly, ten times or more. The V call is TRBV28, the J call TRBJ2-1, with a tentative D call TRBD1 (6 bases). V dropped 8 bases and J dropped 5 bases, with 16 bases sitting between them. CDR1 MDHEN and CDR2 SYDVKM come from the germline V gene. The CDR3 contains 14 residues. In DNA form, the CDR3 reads TGTGCCAGCCAGACGGACAGCTTTAACAATGAGCAGTTCTTC. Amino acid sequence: CASQTDSFNNEQFF. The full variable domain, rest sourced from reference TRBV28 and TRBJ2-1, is DVKVTQSSRYLVKRTGEKVFLECVQDMDHENMFWYRQDPGLGLRLIYFSYDVKMKEKGDIPEGYSVSREKKERFSLILESASTNQTSMYLCASQTDSFNNEQFFGPGTRLTVL.

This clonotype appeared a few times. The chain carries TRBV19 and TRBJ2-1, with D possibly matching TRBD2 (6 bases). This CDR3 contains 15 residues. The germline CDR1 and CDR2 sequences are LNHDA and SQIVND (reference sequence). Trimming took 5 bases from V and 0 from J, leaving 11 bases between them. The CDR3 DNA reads TGTGCCAGTAGTTCTAGCGTAAGCTCCTACAATGAGCAGTTCTTC. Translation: CASSSSVSSYNEQFF.

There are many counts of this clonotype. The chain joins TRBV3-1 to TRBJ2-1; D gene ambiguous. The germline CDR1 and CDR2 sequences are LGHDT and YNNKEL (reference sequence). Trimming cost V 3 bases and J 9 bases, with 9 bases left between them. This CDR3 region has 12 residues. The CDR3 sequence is CASSQVFGEQFF. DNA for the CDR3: TGTGCCAGCAGCCAGGTCTTTGGTGAGCAGTTCTTC.

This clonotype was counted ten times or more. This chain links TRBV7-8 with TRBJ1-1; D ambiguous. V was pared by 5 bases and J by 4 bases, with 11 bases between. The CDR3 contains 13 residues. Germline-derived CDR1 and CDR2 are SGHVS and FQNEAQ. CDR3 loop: CASSPGRTTEAFF. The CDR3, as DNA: TGTGCCAGCAGCCCCGGGCGGACCACTGAAGCTTTCTTT.